Presented here are 27 T cell receptor beta chains from one specimen sequenced in a study of early T cells in non-severe SARS-CoV-2 infection. TCRdb independently ran MiXCR on the 5' RACE reads; one entry per CDR3 protein. The sample shows roughly 50,000 distinct CDR3 sequences, over 5% of them seen only once. Specimen: whole blood, collected at baseline. The receptors shown here come from an adult who was a healthcare worker with PCR-confirmed SARS-CoV-2 infection or an uninfected control (not recorded which).

The chain has TRBV10-3 and TRBJ2-1; 8 bases line up with TRBD2. V shed 2 bases, J shed 9 bases, and the junction held 9 bases outside the gene matches. Germline CDR1 ENHRY, CDR2 SYGVKD. The CDR3 has 15 residues. The CDR3, as DNA: TGTGCCATCAGTGAGCAAAGCGGGAGAATACGTGAGCAGTTCTTC. It encodes CAISEQSGRIREQFF.

This clonotype was recorded at least ten times. V and J are TRBV20-1 and TRBJ2-1, with 9 bases matching TRBD2. Germline CDR1 is DFQATT and CDR2 is SNEGSKA (reference sequence). The CDR3 loop spans 14 amino acids. J lost 7 bases, V lost 1 base, and 5 bases had no gene match. The CDR3 reads CSARVPSGINEQFF. Here the CDR3 DNA reads TGCAGTGCTAGAGTACCTAGCGGGATAAATGAGCAGTTCTTC.

This clonotype was counted ten times or more. The chain uses TRBV28 and TRBJ1-3, with D tentatively TRBD1 (5 bases). Germline V lookup: CDR1 MDHEN, CDR2 SYDVKM. The CDR3 runs 16 residues. V shed 4 bases and J shed 0 bases, with 13 bases lying between them. This CDR3 reads CASSSLGTYSGNTIYF. CDR3 bases: TGTGCCAGCAGTTCGTTGGGGACCTACTCTGGAAACACCATATATTTT. Using reference TRBV28 and TRBJ1-3 for the parts outside the CDR3, the full variable domain is DVKVTQSSRYLVKRTGEKVFLECVQDMDHENMFWYRQDPGLGLRLIYFSYDVKMKEKGDIPEGYSVSREKKERFSLILESASTNQTSMYLCASSSLGTYSGNTIYFGEGSWLTVV.

This clonotype was counted a few times. V usage is TRBV24-1 and J usage is TRBJ2-7; 10 bases fit TRBD1. This CDR3 spans 13 amino acids. J was trimmed by 5 bases and V by 11 bases; bases with no gene match: 8. Germline CDR1 is KGHDR and CDR2 is SFDVKD. DNA for the CDR3: TGTGCCAATGCCGTGGGACAGGGGAACGAGCAGTACTTC. Amino acid sequence: CANAVGQGNEQYF.

This clonotype was detected many times. The chain uses TRBV29-1 and TRBJ2-7; 10 bases are shared with TRBD1. CDR1 and CDR2 from the germline V gene are SQVTM and ANQGSEA. This CDR3 contains 13 residues. Trimming cost V 3 bases and J 5 bases; bases outside gene matches: 4. Written as DNA, the CDR3 is TGCAGCGTTGAGGACAGGGGGAACGACGAGCAGTACTTC. This translates into CSVEDRGNDEQYF.

This clonotype was recorded many times. The genes are TRBV18 and TRBJ2-1; 12 nucleotides match TRBD2. Trimming removed 5 bases from V and 9 bases from J; junction bases left unmatched: 14. The germline V gene encodes CDR1 KGHSH and CDR2 LQKENI. The CDR3 loop spans 17 amino acids. DNA of the CDR3: TGTGCCAGCTCATCGTTGTCGACTAGCGGGAGATCCGGTGAGCAGTTCTTC. This encodes CASSSLSTSGRSGEQFF.

This clonotype is categorized as large (0.1 to 1%). The chain carries TRBV11-2 and TRBJ2-5, with a possible D match to TRBD1 (6 bases). V dropped 7 bases and J dropped 5 bases, with 17 bases sitting between them. The CDR3 runs to 14 residues. Germline V gives CDR1 SGHAT, CDR2 FQNNGV. The DNA of the CDR3 is TGTGCCAGCACCCAGGGGTTGCCCCAGGAGACCCAGTACTTC. Translated, it gives CASTQGLPQETQYF.

This clonotype was found a few times. The chain carries TRBV27 and TRBJ2-1; the match to TRBD2 covers 9 bases. The V segment lost 2 bases and the J segment 5 bases; nucleotides outside the gene matches: 10. Germline CDR1 MNHEY, CDR2 SMNVEV (reference sequence). The CDR3 contains 17 residues. CDR3 amino acids: CASSLRSGRKFHNEQFF. The CDR3 DNA is TGTGCCAGCAGTTTAAGAAGCGGGAGGAAATTTCACAATGAGCAGTTCTTC.

Many counts were recorded for this clonotype. J is TRBJ1-5 and V is TRBV28; D perhaps matches TRBD1 (5 bases). V lost 2 bases and J 3 bases, leaving 14 bases between the germline ends. The CDR3 is 16 residues long. Looked up from germline, CDR1 is MDHEN and CDR2 is SYDVKM. CDR3 loop: CASSLEGGTHNQPQHF. Here the CDR3 DNA reads TGTGCCAGCAGTTTAGAAGGCGGGACTCACAATCAGCCCCAGCATTTT.

The chain has TRBV6-2 or TRBV6-3 and TRBJ2-1; D is ambiguous. V lost 2 bases and J 4 bases, leaving 15 bases between the germline ends. The CDR3 has 16 amino acids. Per the germline V gene, CDR1 is MNHEY and CDR2 is SVGEGT. CDR3 sequence reads: CASSYGVGALYNEQFF. CDR3 DNA sequence: TGTGCCAGCAGTTACGGGGTCGGAGCCCTATACAATGAGCAGTTCTTC.

In this sample, this clonotype turned up many times. The chain links TRBV28 to TRBJ2-7; TRBD2 matches 9 bases. J gave up 5 bases and V 6 bases, and 8 bases lay outside the gene matches. This CDR3 is 14 amino acids long. The germline gives CDR1 MDHEN, CDR2 SYDVKM. The CDR3 sequence is CASRGGTSTHEQYF. The DNA for the CDR3 is TGTGCCAGCAGGGGTGGGACTAGCACGCACGAGCAGTACTTC.

The CDR3 nucleotides are TGTGCCAGCAGCTTGGCGGGGGGGCTCAACGAGCAGTACTTC. Encoded protein: CASSLAGGLNEQYF. The chain combines TRBV5-6 with TRBJ2-7; 8 bases are shared with TRBD2. After removal of 0 bases from V and 5 bases from J, the junction contained 4 bases not matched to a gene. The germline CDR1 and CDR2 sequences are SGHDT and YYEEEE. This CDR3 has 14 residues.

This clonotype was counted only a few times. The chain combines TRBV29-1 with TRBJ2-3; D remains ambiguous. Germline CDR1 is SQVTM and CDR2 is ANQGSEA. V lost 1 base to trimming and J lost 2 bases, with 10 bases between them. The length of the CDR3 is 14 residues. The CDR3 region is CSVEVGSYTDTQYF. Here the CDR3 DNA reads TGCAGCGTTGAAGTAGGTAGTTACACAGATACGCAGTATTTT.

This clonotype has only a few counts. The CDR3 DNA follows: TGTGCCACTCGGACTAGCGGGAGGACAGATACGCAGTATTTT. It codes for CATRTSGRTDTQYF. This sequence joins TRBV10-3 and TRBJ2-3; 14 bases are shared with TRBD2. Looked up from germline, CDR1 is ENHRY and CDR2 is SYGVKD. The J segment lost 3 bases and the V segment lost 10 bases, leaving 3 bases of the junction unmatched. This CDR3 is built from 14 residues.

The sample holds a few counts of this clonotype. This chain uses TRBV2 with TRBJ1-5; D gene ambiguous. Germline V CDR1 and CDR2: SNHLY, FYNNEI. Deletions cut 8 bases from V and 5 bases from J, with 16 bases between. This CDR3 comprises 14 residues. The CDR3 loop reads CASGYSREHQPQHF. Written as DNA, the CDR3 is TGTGCCAGCGGTTACAGCCGGGAGCATCAGCCCCAGCATTTT.

This clonotype has only a few counts. The chain has TRBV18 and TRBJ2-3, with D perhaps TRBD1 (7 bases). V lost 6 bases to trimming and J lost 3 bases, with 16 bases between them. Germline V gene data show CDR1 as KGHSH and CDR2 as LQKENI. CDR3 length equals 15 residues. This CDR3 reads CASSRRDSLTDTQYF. The CDR3 nucleotides read TGTGCCAGCTCCCGGCGGGACAGCCTAACAGATACGCAGTATTTT.

This clonotype was detected only a few times. The chain combines TRBV4-1 with TRBJ2-2; no clear D gene. CDR1 is MGHRA, CDR2 YSYEKL, per germline. V lost 4 bases, J lost 3 bases, and 12 bases lay in between. This CDR3 region has 15 residues. The CDR3 region is CASSPFSADTGELFF. The CDR3 DNA sequence: TGCGCCAGCAGCCCCTTTTCGGCGGACACCGGGGAGCTGTTTTTT.

This clonotype was detected a few times. The chain links TRBV6-1 to TRBJ2-7; 13 bases map to TRBD2. This CDR3 is 18 amino acids long. Germline V gene sequence: CDR1 MNHNS, CDR2 SASEGT. After removal of 6 bases from V and 3 bases from J, the junction contained 14 bases not matched to a gene. CDR3 residues: CASSELAGGQFNFYEQYF. Written as DNA, the CDR3 is TGTGCCAGCAGCGAACTAGCGGGAGGGCAGTTTAATTTCTACGAGCAGTACTTC.

The chain is built from TRBV6-1 and TRBJ1-1; a possible D gene is TRBD1 (5 bases). Germline CDR1 MNHNS, CDR2 SASEGT. V was pared by 4 bases and J by 6 bases, with 21 bases between. CDR3 length: 16 residues. The CDR3 nucleotides are TGTGCCAGCAGTGGAGAGCCGGGACGGCGGGGTTCTGAAGCTTTCTTT. The encoded protein is CASSGEPGRRGSEAFF.

This clonotype was picked up many times. The chain recombines TRBV19 with TRBJ2-1, with D hard to call. The germline CDR1 and CDR2 sequences are LNHDA and SQIVND (reference sequence). This CDR3 spans 13 amino acids. V dropped 3 bases and J dropped 5 bases, with 8 bases sitting between them. The CDR3, as DNA: TGTGCCAGTAGTATTTCACAAAACAATGAGCAGTTCTTC. Amino acids: CASSISQNNEQFF.

The J gene is TRBJ1-4, the V gene TRBV29-1; D might be TRBD1 (6 bases). The CDR3 loop spans 13 amino acids. Between the trimmed V and J ends, which lost 7 bases and 5 bases, there was a span of 14 bases. The V gene's germline CDR1 is SQVTM and CDR2 ANQGSEA. Here the CDR3 DNA reads TGCAGCGCTCGGGGACACCTAAATGAAAAACTGTTTTTT. It specifies CSARGHLNEKLFF.

Points on this clonotype: A much larger clone differs from this one at a single base, so this may be a read error. V usage is TRBV12-3 or TRBV12-4 and J usage is TRBJ2-2, with D perhaps given as TRBD1 or TRBD2 (6 bases each). The CDR3 totals 16 residues. Trimming pared 0 bases from V and 6 bases from J, leaving 14 bases between. CDR3: CASSLAFRRGAGELFF. Here the CDR3 DNA reads TGTGCCAGCAGTTTAGCCTTCCGGAGGGGGGCCGGGGAGCTGTTTTTT.

This clonotype was seen repeatedly, ten times or more. The chain links TRBV4-3 to TRBJ2-7; 11 bases are shared with TRBD2. The CDR3 extends over 15 amino acids. J was trimmed by 2 bases and V by 3 bases; bases with no gene match: 3. Germline lookup yields CDR1 LGHNA and CDR2 YSLEER. The CDR3 here is CASSQGLADPYEQYF. CDR3 coding DNA: TGCGCCAGCAGCCAGGGACTAGCGGACCCCTACGAGCAGTACTTC.

This chain uses TRBV11-2 with TRBJ1-5; a possible D gene is TRBD1 (5 bases). CDR1 and CDR2 from the germline V gene are SGHAT and FQNNGV. Trimming removed 5 bases from V and 2 bases from J, with 10 bases in between. CDR3 length: 14 amino acids. CDR3 loop: CASSPAGGNQPQHF. CDR3 DNA sequence: TGTGCCAGCAGCCCGGCGGGGGGCAATCAGCCCCAGCATTTT. Variable domain in full (rest from reference TRBV11-2 and TRBJ1-5): EAGVAQSPRYKIIEKRQSVAFWCNPISGHATLYWYQQILGQGPKLLIQFQNNGVVDDSQLPKDRFSAERLKGVDSTLKIQPAKLEDSAVYLCASSPAGGNQPQHFGDGTRLSIL.

This clonotype has just a few counts. The chain is built from TRBV12-3 or TRBV12-4 and TRBJ2-3; TRBD1 aligns across 10 bases. The CDR3 extends over 14 amino acids. V trimming: 5 bases; J trimming: 6 bases; junction bases outside the gene matches: 5. The CDR3 loop reads CASSRTGGFDTQYF. The CDR3 region has the DNA TGTGCCAGCAGTAGGACAGGGGGGTTCGATACGCAGTATTTT.

This clonotype was picked up many times. The chain links TRBV7-2 to TRBJ2-1, with 8 bases matching TRBD2. Unmatched junction bases numbered 6, after V lost 8 bases and J lost 0 bases. Germline CDR1 is SGHTA and CDR2 is FQGNSA. This CDR3 has 15 residues. The CDR3 here is CASGLAGSSYNEQFF. As DNA, the CDR3 is TGTGCCAGCGGGTTAGCGGGGAGCTCCTACAATGAGCAGTTCTTC.

This clonotype was observed at least ten times. The chain has TRBV6-6 and TRBJ2-7, with TRBD2 matching 7 bases. The CDR3 sequence is 14 residues long. Germline assignment: CDR1 MNHNY and CDR2 SVGAGI (reference sequence). J was trimmed by 5 bases and V by 6 bases; bases with no gene match: 10. DNA of the CDR3: TGTGCCAGCAGAATGAGAGGGAGGGCCGACGAGCAGTACTTC. This codes for CASRMRGRADEQYF.